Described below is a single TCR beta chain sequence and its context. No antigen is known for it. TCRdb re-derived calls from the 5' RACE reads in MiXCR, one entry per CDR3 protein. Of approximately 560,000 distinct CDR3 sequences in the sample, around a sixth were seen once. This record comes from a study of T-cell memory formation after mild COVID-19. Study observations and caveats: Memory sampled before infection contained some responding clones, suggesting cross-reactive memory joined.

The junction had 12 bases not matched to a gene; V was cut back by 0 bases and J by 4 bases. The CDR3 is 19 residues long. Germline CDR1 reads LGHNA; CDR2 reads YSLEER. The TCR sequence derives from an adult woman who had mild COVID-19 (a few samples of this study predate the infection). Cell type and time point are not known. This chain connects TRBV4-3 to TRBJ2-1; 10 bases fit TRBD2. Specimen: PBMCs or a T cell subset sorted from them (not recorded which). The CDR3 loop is CASSQDGLAGVFGYNEQFF. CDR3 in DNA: TGCGCCAGCAGCCAAGATGGGCTAGCGGGAGTATTTGGATACAATGAGCAGTTCTTC.